Listed below are T cell receptor beta chains from one sample, sequenced in a study of blood T cells in healthy people across ages. Using its own MiXCR run on the 5' RACE reads, TCRdb lists one record per CDR3 protein. The sample carries hundreds of thousands of distinct CDR3 sequences, approximately 21% recorded once. Source material: blood. Every receptor here comes from a man between 70 and 80 years old in good health. Each CDR3 is given with its conserved first and last residue. Each record gives: D gene, J gene, V gene, clone size, CDR3 protein, CDR3 DNA. D genes are given only for firm matches. Clone size is given for some rows only: seen once, a few or many times, or a class if the clone is expanded.

>TRBD2|TRBJ2-3|TRBV24-1|.
CATSDPTSGATDTQYF
TGTGCCACCAGTGACCCGACTAGCGGAGCCACAGATACGCAGTATTTT
>.|TRBJ2-7|TRBV12-3/TRBV12-4|.
CASSFQGPTYEQYF
TGTGCCAGCAGTTTTCAGGGGCCTACCTACGAGCAGTACTTC
>TRBD1|TRBJ2-7|TRBV2|many
CASSGRGQELGEQYF
TGTGCCAGCAGTGGGCGAGGACAGGAATTGGGCGAGCAGTACTTC
>.|TRBJ2-2|TRBV29-1|many
CSVEDPLSGKVGELFF
TGCAGCGTTGAAGACCCCCTAAGCGGAAAGGTCGGGGAGCTGTTTTTT
>.|TRBJ2-1|TRBV7-2|.
CASSSHGLQQRTYNEQFF
TGTGCCAGCAGCTCCCATGGTTTGCAGCAGCGGACCTACAATGAGCAGTTCTTC
>.|TRBJ2-2|TRBV5-8|many
CASSSFTGELFF
TGTGCCAGCAGCTCCTTCACCGGGGAGCTGTTTTTT
>TRBD1|TRBJ2-1|TRBV9|few
CASSVADLQGTLYNEQFF
TGTGCCAGCAGCGTAGCCGACTTACAGGGGACCTTGTACAATGAGCAGTTCTTC
>TRBD2|TRBJ2-1|TRBV5-5|many
CASSSRGNYNEQFF
TGTGCCAGCAGCTCGCGGGGGAACTACAATGAGCAGTTCTTC
>.|TRBJ2-7|TRBV13|many
CASSSRDTSYEQYF
TGTGCCAGCAGCTCCCGGGACACCTCCTACGAGCAGTACTTC
>TRBD2|TRBJ2-3|TRBV4-1|.
CASSQDGTRRRGRSGTDTQYF
TGCGCCAGCAGCCAAGATGGGACCAGACGTCGCGGGAGAAGTGGCACAGATACGCAGTATTTT
>.|TRBJ2-7|TRBV29-1|.
CSVEIDRSPTEQYF
TGCAGCGTTGAAATAGACCGCAGTCCGACCGAGCAGTACTTC
>.|TRBJ1-1|TRBV5-1|many
CASSLEMGGTEAFF
TGCGCCAGCAGCTTGGAGATGGGGGGAACTGAAGCTTTCTTT
>TRBD1|TRBJ2-7|TRBV29-1|.
CSVGQGRLEQYF
TGCAGCGTGGGACAGGGGCGGTTGGAGCAGTACTTC
>TRBD1|TRBJ2-5|TRBV29-1|.
CSVEGVILGQGGETQYF
TGCAGCGTTGAAGGCGTTATCTTAGGACAGGGAGGCGAGACCCAGTACTTC
>.|TRBJ1-3|TRBV12-3/TRBV12-4|.
CASRTNSGNTIYF
TGTGCCAGCAGGACTAACTCTGGAAACACCATATATTTT
>.|TRBJ2-7|TRBV20-1|few
CSARGGEGHFF
TGCAGTGCTAGAGGGGGCGAGGGACACTTCTTC
>.|TRBJ2-3|TRBV20-1|.
CSARDFKGTHYF
TGCAGTGCTAGAGATTTTAAGGGTACGCACTATTTT
>.|TRBJ1-4|TRBV4-3|.
CASSRSGGATNEKLFF
TGCGCCAGCAGCCGATCAGGCGGTGCAACTAATGAAAAACTGTTTTTT
>TRBD1|TRBJ2-5|TRBV6-1|.
CASSRGGQLSQETQYF
TGTGCCAGCAGTCGAGGGGGACAGTTGAGTCAAGAGACCCAGTACTTC
>.|TRBJ2-5|TRBV20-1|few
CSAPSSGSEETQYF
TGCAGTGCTCCATCCTCGGGGTCGGAAGAGACCCAGTACTTC
>.|TRBJ2-1|TRBV20-1|.
CSARSVTDEQFF
TGCAGTGCTAGAAGTGTGACGGATGAGCAGTTCTTC
>TRBD1|TRBJ1-3|TRBV20-1|few
CSARDFGQGAGNTIYF
TGCAGTGCTAGGGACTTTGGACAGGGGGCTGGAAACACCATATATTTT
>.|TRBJ2-1|TRBV5-1|.
CACSLEQLNEQFF
TGCGCCTGCAGCTTAGAACAGCTGAATGAGCAGTTCTTC
>.|TRBJ2-1|TRBV20-1|.
CSARAGLGNEQFF
TGCAGTGCTAGAGCGGGGCTCGGCAATGAGCAGTTCTTC
>.|TRBJ2-7|TRBV14|.
CASSTHQNSGQYF
TGTGCCAGCAGCACCCATCAGAACTCCGGGCAGTACTTC
>.|TRBJ1-1|TRBV2|few
CASSPNMNTEAFF
TGTGCCAGCAGCCCTAACATGAACACTGAAGCTTTCTTT
>TRBD2|TRBJ2-5|TRBV9|.
CASSVTSGRVGETQYF
TGTGCCAGCAGCGTGACTAGCGGGAGGGTCGGGGAGACCCAGTACTTC
>TRBD2|TRBJ2-3|TRBV20-1|few
CSATGLAGTGGTQYF
TGCAGTGCTACCGGACTAGCGGGGACCGGGGGTACGCAGTATTTT
>.|TRBJ2-7|TRBV7-2|.
CASSSTGTETYEQYF
TGTGCCAGCAGCTCTACCGGGACCGAGACCTACGAGCAGTACTTC
>TRBD2|TRBJ2-7|TRBV20-1|many
CSATIAGGIAYEQYF
TGCAGTGCTACGATAGCGGGAGGGATTGCCTACGAGCAGTACTTC
>.|TRBJ2-2|TRBV28|.
CASSLSPGRTTGELFF
TGTGCCAGCAGTTTATCCCCAGGTCGGACCACCGGGGAGCTGTTTTTT
>.|TRBJ2-7|TRBV2|.
CASSEVRVTPYEQYF
TGTGCCAGCAGTGAAGTTAGGGTGACCCCCTACGAGCAGTACTTC
>.|TRBJ2-7|TRBV12-3/TRBV12-4|few
CASSYRPAYEQYF
TGTGCCAGCAGTTACCGACCAGCCTACGAGCAGTACTTC
>TRBD1|TRBJ2-7|TRBV4-3|.
CASSQWTGPSCEQYF
TGCGCCAGCAGCCAATGGACAGGGCCGTCCTGCGAGCAGTACTTC
>.|TRBJ1-6|TRBV9|few
CASSVGETGNSPLHF
TGTGCCAGCAGCGTTGGCGAGACGGGTAATTCACCCCTCCACTTT
>.|TRBJ1-4|TRBV7-2|.
CASSRDRYNEKLFF
TGTGCCAGCAGTCGCGACAGATATAATGAAAAACTGTTTTTT
>.|TRBJ2-5|TRBV10-3|many
CAISEPGETQYF
TGTGCCATCAGTGAACCAGGGGAGACCCAGTACTTC
>TRBD2|TRBJ2-7|TRBV6-2/TRBV6-3|.
CASTQAGVYEQYF
TGTGCCAGCACCCAAGCGGGAGTGTACGAGCAGTACTTC
>.|TRBJ2-7|TRBV2|.
CASSDQGEQLF
TGTGCCAGCAGTGATCAGGGTGAGCAGCTCTTC
>.|TRBJ2-7|TRBV12-3/TRBV12-4|few
CASSAGVLYEQYF
TGTGCCAGCAGTGCCGGGGTCCTTTACGAGCAGTACTTC
>.|TRBJ2-7|TRBV12-3/TRBV12-4|.
CASSLSGSAEQYF
TGTGCCAGCAGTTTGTCAGGGTCGGCCGAGCAGTACTTC
>TRBD1|TRBJ2-3|TRBV6-6|.
CASSQDRGRDTQYF
TGTGCCAGCAGCCAGGACAGGGGGCGCGATACGCAGTATTTT
>TRBD2|TRBJ2-3|TRBV12-5|.
CASAPGTSGTSTDTQYF
TGTGCTAGTGCCCCCGGAACTAGCGGGACCAGCACAGATACGCAGTATTTT
>.|TRBJ2-7|TRBV5-5|few
CASSLEGSLSSYEQYF
TGTGCCAGCAGCTTGGAGGGCAGCCTCAGCTCCTACGAGCAGTACTTC
>.|TRBJ1-5|TRBV2|.
CASSEGGVSQPQHF
TGTGCCAGCAGTGAAGGCGGGGTGTCCCAGCCCCAGCATTTT
>.|TRBJ2-4|TRBV15|few
CATSREFRGQRKNVQYF
TGTGCCACCAGCAGAGAATTCAGGGGCCAGCGCAAAAACGTTCAGTACTTC
>.|TRBJ1-5|TRBV11-2|.
CASSLSAANQPQHF
TGTGCCAGCAGCTTATCAGCGGCAAATCAGCCCCAGCATTTT
>.|TRBJ2-4|TRBV7-2|few
CANSPNIAKNIQYF
TGTGCCAACAGCCCGAATATAGCCAAAAACATTCAGTACTTC
>.|TRBJ2-5|TRBV18|few
CASSKVRAQETQYF
TGTGCCAGCTCCAAGGTTCGGGCGCAAGAGACCCAGTACTTC
>.|TRBJ2-5|TRBV7-9|few
CASSLLGALQETQYF
TGTGCCAGCAGCTTATTGGGAGCGTTACAAGAGACCCAGTACTTC
>.|TRBJ2-1|TRBV2|few
CASSETVLRSYNEQFF
TGTGCCAGCAGTGAAACGGTTCTCAGGTCCTACAATGAGCAGTTCTTC
>.|TRBJ2-7|TRBV5-6|few
CASRGAEGYEQYF
TGTGCCAGCAGAGGAGCGGAGGGCTACGAGCAGTACTTC
>.|TRBJ1-4|TRBV5-5|.
CASSSGDSIFNEKLFF
TGTGCCAGCAGCTCCGGCGACTCGATATTTAATGAAAAACTGTTTTTT
>.|TRBJ1-2|TRBV6-5|few
CASSYSEESYGYTF
TGTGCCAGCAGTTACTCGGAGGAGAGCTATGGCTACACCTTC
>.|TRBJ2-2|TRBV6-5|.
CASSYEGGAGELFF
TGTGCCAGCAGTTACGAAGGGGGTGCCGGGGAGCTGTTTTTT
>.|TRBJ2-7|TRBV2|.
CASSERAVNSYEQYF
TGTGCCAGCAGTGAACGGGCGGTAAACTCCTACGAGCAGTACTTC
>TRBD2|TRBJ2-2|TRBV9|few
CASSVELADTGELFF
TGTGCCAGCAGCGTAGAACTAGCGGACACCGGGGAGCTGTTTTTT